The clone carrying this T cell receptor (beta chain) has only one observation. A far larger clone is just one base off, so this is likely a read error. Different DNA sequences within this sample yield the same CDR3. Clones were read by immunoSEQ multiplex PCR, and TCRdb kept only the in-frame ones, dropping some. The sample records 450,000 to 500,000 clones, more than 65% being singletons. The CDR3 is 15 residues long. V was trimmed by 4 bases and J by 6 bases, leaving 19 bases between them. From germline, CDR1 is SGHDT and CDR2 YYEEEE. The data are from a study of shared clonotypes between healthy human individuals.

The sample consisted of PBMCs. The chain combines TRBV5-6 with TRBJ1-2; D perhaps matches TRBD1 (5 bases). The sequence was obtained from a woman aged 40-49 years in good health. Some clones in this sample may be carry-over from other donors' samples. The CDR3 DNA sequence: TGTGCCAGCAGCCTGAACGGGGAAAGGGACCATGGCTACACCTTC. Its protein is CASSLNGERDHGYTF.